A selection of T cell receptor beta chains follows, all from one sample in a study of blood T cell repertoires in COVID-19. Produced via immunoSEQ multiplex PCR; TCRdb's table is partial and in-frame only. The sample includes some 260,000 clones, 80% to 90% of them seen just once. Source material: peripheral blood. The source is a woman between 65 and 79 years old with COVID-19, enrolled during active disease. CDR3s include the opening cysteine and the closing phenylalanine or tryptophan. D genes are given only for firm matches. Clone sizes are given selectively: once, few, many, or a class where the clone is expanded.

cdr3_nt,cdr3_aa,v_call,d_call,clone_size,j_call
TGTGCCTGGAGGCAATCGGGGGCTGGAAACACCATATATTTT,CAWRQSGAGNTIYF,TRBV30,.,once,TRBJ1-3
TGTGCCAGCAGCCGGGACATCTCTGAAAAACTGTTTTTT,CASSRDISEKLFF,TRBV7-9,.,.,TRBJ1-4
TGTGCCAGCAGCTTGGGCAGCACCTACGAGCAGTACTTC,CASSLGSTYEQYF,TRBV7-9,.,.,TRBJ2-7
TGTGCCAGCAGGGAGAATCTCGGCAACTATGGCTACACCTTC,CASRENLGNYGYTF,TRBV2,.,once,TRBJ1-2
TGTGCCAGCTCACCACGTACCTCTAGCGGGGGGTACAATGAGCAGTTCTTC,CASSPRTSSGGYNEQFF,TRBV18,TRBD2,.,TRBJ2-1
TGTGCCAGCAGTGACTCGACTAGCGGGCGAGTCGACGAGCAGTACTTC,CASSDSTSGRVDEQYF,TRBV6-4,TRBD2,once,TRBJ2-7
TGTGCCAGCAGCCCCCGGGACTCCCCTACCTACGAGCAGTACTTC,CASSPRDSPTYEQYF,TRBV14,.,.,TRBJ2-7
TGTGCCAGCAGCACGGGACTGGGCCAAGCCTATGGCTACACCTTC,CASSTGLGQAYGYTF,TRBV11-3,.,.,TRBJ1-2
TGTGCCAGCAGCTTTGGAGGGCAGACCCAGTACTTC,CASSFGGQTQYF,TRBV5-8,.,.,TRBJ2-5
TGTGCCAGCAGTCCCCGACAGAGCAATCAGCCCCAGCATTTT,CASSPRQSNQPQHF,TRBV2,.,.,TRBJ1-5
TGTGCCAGCAGCGTCACAGGGAACACTGAAGCTTTCTTT,CASSVTGNTEAFF,TRBV6-4,.,.,TRBJ1-1
TGTGCCTGGAGTTCACGGGTACGGGGGAATCAGCCCCAGCATTTT,CAWSSRVRGNQPQHF,TRBV30,.,.,TRBJ1-5
TGTGCCAGCAGTGACCTCATCCGGGGGAGGTATGGCTACACCTTC,CASSDLIRGRYGYTF,TRBV28,.,.,TRBJ1-2
TGTGCCAGCAGTTACTCCTTCTCAGGGGATTCACCCCTCCACTTT,CASSYSFSGDSPLHF,TRBV6-5,.,.,TRBJ1-6
TGTGCCAGCAGCCGAACAGGGGTGAGCTACACCTTC,CASSRTGVSYTF,TRBV14,TRBD1,once,TRBJ1-2
TGTGCCAGCAGCCAAGATATGGGACAGGGGGTTGGCTACACCTTC,CASSQDMGQGVGYTF,TRBV4-2,TRBD1,.,TRBJ1-2
TGTGCCAGCAGTCCGCGGGACAGAGGCTACGAGCAGTACTTC,CASSPRDRGYEQYF,TRBV6-2/TRBV6-3,.,.,TRBJ2-7
TGTGCCAGCCGAGACAGGTTTTCAACTAATGAAAAACTGTTTTTT,CASRDRFSTNEKLFF,TRBV6-5,.,few,TRBJ1-4
TGTGCCAGCAGTTATGCCCGGGACAGGTTGCTCGGCTACACCTTC,CASSYARDRLLGYTF,TRBV6-6,TRBD1,.,TRBJ1-2
TGCGCCAGCAGCTTGGTGGTTTGGGGCAGTATGAACACTGAAGCTTTCTTT,CASSLVVWGSMNTEAFF,TRBV5-1,.,.,TRBJ1-1
TGTGCCAGCAGCTTGGCCGGCTGGGGGGAAGAGACCCAGTACTTC,CASSLAGWGEETQYF,TRBV5-5,.,.,TRBJ2-5
TGTGCCAGCAGAGGGGGCGCGGAGACCCAGTACTTC,CASRGGAETQYF,TRBV5-4,TRBD1,.,TRBJ2-5
TGTGCTAGTGGTTTGTGGACAGGGGGTGGCTACACCTTC,CASGLWTGGGYTF,TRBV12-5,TRBD1,.,TRBJ1-2
TGTGCCAGCACCTCGGACAGGGAAGCCTATGGCTACACCTTC,CASTSDREAYGYTF,TRBV27,TRBD1,.,TRBJ1-2
TGTGCTAGTGCCAATACAGGGGTAACTGAAGCTTTCTTT,CASANTGVTEAFF,TRBV12-5,TRBD1,once,TRBJ1-1
TGCAGTGCTCTAGTACGAGAGACCCAGTACTTC,CSALVRETQYF,TRBV20-1,.,.,TRBJ2-5
TGTGCCAGTAAAATGATGGCGACAGTGTCCAATGAGCAGTTCTTC,CASKMMATVSNEQFF,TRBV19,.,.,TRBJ2-1
TGTGCCACCAGTGAAGACAGGGGGGAGCGGCCCCAGCATTTT,CATSEDRGERPQHF,TRBV24-1,TRBD1,.,TRBJ1-5
TGCGCCAGCAAACAACAGGACGGCGTCGTCGGGTATGGCTACACCTTC,CASKQQDGVVGYGYTF,TRBV5-1,.,.,TRBJ1-2
TGTGCCAGCTCACCAGAGGGTTACACTGAAGCTTTCTTT,CASSPEGYTEAFF,TRBV18,.,once,TRBJ1-1
TGTGCCAGCAGCTTTCGAGCGGGAGAGTCAGATACGCAGTATTTT,CASSFRAGESDTQYF,TRBV11-3,TRBD2,.,TRBJ2-3
TGTGCCAGCAGTTTATCGGGAATCCCTGGAAACACCATATATTTT,CASSLSGIPGNTIYF,TRBV28,.,.,TRBJ1-3
TGTGCCAGCAGCTCCTCCCGGGATCACACACCCCTCCACTTT,CASSSSRDHTPLHF,TRBV11-2,.,.,TRBJ1-6
TGCAGCGCCAAAGACAGGGTGGATCAGCCCCAGCATTTT,CSAKDRVDQPQHF,TRBV29-1,TRBD1,once,TRBJ1-5
TGTGCCAGCAGCTTAGCAGGCGGGGGTGTCAGGGGCTACACCTTC,CASSLAGGGVRGYTF,TRBV7-9,.,.,TRBJ1-2
TGTGCCAGCAGCAAGACTAGCGGGAGAAACTACGAGCAGTACTTC,CASSKTSGRNYEQYF,TRBV7-3,TRBD2,.,TRBJ2-7
TGTGCCACCAGTGATAATGGGAAACCACAGGGGAGTGAAGCTTTCTTT,CATSDNGKPQGSEAFF,TRBV24-1,TRBD1,.,TRBJ1-1
TGTGCTAGCAGCGGGAGGAACGGCAATGAGCAGTTCTTC,CASSGRNGNEQFF,TRBV7-7,TRBD2,.,TRBJ2-1
TGTGCCAGCAGAGACGCGGTGTGGCGGGATCAGGACACTGAAGCTTTCTTT,CASRDAVWRDQDTEAFF,TRBV2,.,once,TRBJ1-1
TGTGCCAGAAGCTTAAGAGGGGGCAGGGTTCAGCCCCAGCATTTT,CARSLRGGRVQPQHF,TRBV7-5,.,.,TRBJ1-5
TGTGCCAGCAGTTTTACAGGGGGTGCGCAGTATTTT,CASSFTGGAQYF,TRBV6-4,TRBD1,.,TRBJ2-3
TGTGCCAGCAGTGAAGGGCAGGGTAGTCCGACAGATACGCAGTATTTT,CASSEGQGSPTDTQYF,TRBV6-4,.,.,TRBJ2-3
TGTGCCAGCACCCTTGTAGGACAGTCCTACGAGCAGTACTTC,CASTLVGQSYEQYF,TRBV5-5,.,.,TRBJ2-7
TGCGCCAGCAGCTTGGGTAACCCGGTCGACGAGCAGTACTTC,CASSLGNPVDEQYF,TRBV5-1,.,.,TRBJ2-7
TGTGCCAGCAGCGACAGGGAGCACTATGGCTACACCTTC,CASSDREHYGYTF,TRBV27,TRBD1,once,TRBJ1-2
TGTGCCAGCAACCGGGGTTTTGGCGTCGGGGAGCTGTTTTTT,CASNRGFGVGELFF,TRBV2,.,.,TRBJ2-2
TGTGCCACCTTGGACAGGGGGTTAACAGATACGCAGTATTTT,CATLDRGLTDTQYF,TRBV19,TRBD1,.,TRBJ2-3
TGTGCCAGCAGCTTAGCGGCGGGAGGGGTGTACGAGCAGTACTTC,CASSLAAGGVYEQYF,TRBV7-6,TRBD2,.,TRBJ2-7
TGTGCCAGCAGCTGGGGACTAGCGGGGTACAATGAGCAGTTCTTC,CASSWGLAGYNEQFF,TRBV7-2,TRBD2,.,TRBJ2-1
TGCGCCAGCAGCTTTCAGGGGGCAGATGAAAAACTGTTTTTT,CASSFQGADEKLFF,TRBV5-1,TRBD1,.,TRBJ1-4
TGTGCCAGCAGTGAAAGGACAACGGCAGGCGGTAAATATGGCTACACCTTC,CASSERTTAGGKYGYTF,TRBV6-1,.,.,TRBJ1-2
TGTGCCAGCAGCTTTGGGTCAGGGCCCCGCTACGAGCAGTACTTC,CASSFGSGPRYEQYF,TRBV7-2,.,once,TRBJ2-7
TGTGCCAGCAAGGACAGGGCTTTGGACGGCTACACCTTC,CASKDRALDGYTF,TRBV12-3/TRBV12-4,TRBD1,once,TRBJ1-2
TGTGCCAGCAGTGACGAGGGACCGACAGGGGTAAAACTAGCGTATTCCTGTGGCACCGGGGAGCTGTTTTTT,CASSDEGPTGVKLAYSCGTGELFF,TRBV6-4,.,.,TRBJ2-2
TGTGCCAGTAGCCCCGGGACAGGGAATTCGTACACTGAAGCTTTCTTT,CASSPGTGNSYTEAFF,TRBV19,TRBD1,.,TRBJ1-1
TGTGCCAGCAGTTTATTGGGACTAACTGAAGCTTTCTTT,CASSLLGLTEAFF,TRBV28,.,.,TRBJ1-1
TGTGCCAGCACTAAAGACAGCCAGGGTCAGCCCCAGCATTTT,CASTKDSQGQPQHF,TRBV21-1,.,once,TRBJ1-5
TGTGCCAGCAGCTCTGGACAGTTTGGGGATTCACCCCTCCACTTT,CASSSGQFGDSPLHF,TRBV11-3,.,.,TRBJ1-6
TGTGCCAGCGTTGGCGGCGAGAACACCGGGGAGCTGTTTTTT,CASVGGENTGELFF,TRBV6-5,.,.,TRBJ2-2
TGTGCCTGGAGTGTACCGGCAGGGGTGACTGAAGCTTTCTTT,CAWSVPAGVTEAFF,TRBV30,.,few,TRBJ1-1